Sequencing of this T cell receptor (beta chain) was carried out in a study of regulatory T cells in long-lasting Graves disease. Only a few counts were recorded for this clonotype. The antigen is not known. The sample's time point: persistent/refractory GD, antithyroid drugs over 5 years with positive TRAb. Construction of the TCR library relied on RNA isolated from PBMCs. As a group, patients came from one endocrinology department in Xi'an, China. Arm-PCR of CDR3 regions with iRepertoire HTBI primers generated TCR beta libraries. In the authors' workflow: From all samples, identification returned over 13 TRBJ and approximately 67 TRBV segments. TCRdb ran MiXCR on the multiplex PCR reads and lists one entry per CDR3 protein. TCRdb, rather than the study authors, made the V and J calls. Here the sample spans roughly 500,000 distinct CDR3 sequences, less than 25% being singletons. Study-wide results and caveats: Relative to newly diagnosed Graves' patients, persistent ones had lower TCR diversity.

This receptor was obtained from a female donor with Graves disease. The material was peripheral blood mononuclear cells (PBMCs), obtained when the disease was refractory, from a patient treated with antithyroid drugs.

CDR3 DNA: TGCAGTGCTAACGCTTTGGTCTATGGCTACACCTTC. Translation: CSANALVYGYTF. The rearrangement joins TRBV20-1 to TRBJ1-2, with D hard to call. The V and J ends lost 4 bases and 4 bases respectively, with 10 bases between them. The CDR3 is 12 residues long. The germline CDR1 and CDR2 sequences are DFQATT and SNEGSKA (reference sequence).